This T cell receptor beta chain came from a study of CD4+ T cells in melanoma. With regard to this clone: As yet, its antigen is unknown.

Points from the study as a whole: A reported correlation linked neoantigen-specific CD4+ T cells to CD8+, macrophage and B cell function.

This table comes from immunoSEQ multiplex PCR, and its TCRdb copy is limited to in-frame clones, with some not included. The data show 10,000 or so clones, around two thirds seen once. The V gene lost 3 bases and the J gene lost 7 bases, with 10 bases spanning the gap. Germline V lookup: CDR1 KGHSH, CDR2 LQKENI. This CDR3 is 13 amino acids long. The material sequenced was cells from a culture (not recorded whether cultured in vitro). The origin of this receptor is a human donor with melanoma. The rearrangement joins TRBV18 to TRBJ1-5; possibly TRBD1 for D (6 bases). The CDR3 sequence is CASSPGQQQPQHF. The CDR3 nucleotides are TGTGCCAGCTCACCCGGACAGCAGCAGCCCCAGCATTTT.